Following are 25 T cell receptor beta chains from one sample sequenced in a study of regulatory T cells in long-lasting Graves disease. Time point here: newly diagnosed GD, antithyroid drugs for less than 3 months. PBMCs provided the RNA from which the TCR library was made. Libraries of TCR beta came from iRepertoire HTBI primers plus Arm-PCR of CDR3 regions. TCRdb passed the multiplex PCR reads through MiXCR, listing each CDR3 protein once. The sample gives hundreds of thousands of distinct CDR3 sequences, about 16% of which show up once; around a quarter is in the top ten. This sample also appeared in a second study, on T cells in Graves' hyperthyroidism and ophthalmopathy.

The starting material was peripheral blood mononuclear cells (PBMCs), obtained at new diagnosis, from a patient treated with antithyroid drugs. Receptors originate from a woman aged 35-65 years with Graves disease.

V is TRBV4-1 and J is TRBJ2-1; D is undetermined. Deletions cut 7 bases from V and 0 bases from J, with 19 bases between. CDR3 length: 17 amino acids. Looked up from germline, CDR1 is MGHRA and CDR2 is YSYEKL. The DNA for the CDR3 is TGCGCCAGCAACCTACTTCCCGGGTTTAGCTCCTACAATGAGCAGTTCTTC. It specifies CASNLLPGFSSYNEQFF.

The sample holds many counts of this clonotype. The germline gene is not matched at one end of the junction; a read error may be the cause. This chain uses TRBV5-1 with TRBJ2-7; D unresolved. This CDR3 is 13 amino acids long. Germline lookup yields CDR1 SGHRS and CDR2 YFSETQ. CDR3 bases: TGTGCCAGCAGCTTGGTCCCTGACTACGAGCAGTACTTC. The encoded protein is CASSLVPDYEQYF. Combining the CDR3 with reference TRBV5-1 and TRBJ2-7 gives the whole variable domain KAGVTQTPRYLIKTRGQQVTLSCSPISGHRSVSWYQQTPGQGLQFLFEYFSETQRNKGNFPGRFSGRQFSNSRSEMNVSTLELGDSALYLCASSLVPDYEQYFGPGTRLTVT.

This clonotype has at least ten counts. This chain connects TRBV7-8 to TRBJ1-1, with D possibly being TRBD1 (6 bases). CDR1 and CDR2 (germline): SGHVS, FQNEAQ. CDR3 size: 15 residues. V was trimmed by 7 bases and J by 8 bases, leaving 23 bases between them. The CDR3 DNA reads TGTGCCAGCAACCTACTGGGGGCAGGGACTTCGGAAGCTTTCTTT. This gives the protein CASNLLGAGTSEAFF.

This sequence joins TRBV6-1 and TRBJ1-1, with D uncertain. The CDR3 length is 15 residues. V shed 5 bases and J shed 4 bases, with 17 bases lying between them. Germline V CDR1 and CDR2: MNHNS, SASEGT. CDR3 bases: TGTGCCAGCAGTACCCTAGGAGGAGGCGGCACTGAAGCTTTCTTT. Translated: CASSTLGGGGTEAFF.

This clonotype showed up many times. The V and J genes are TRBV10-3 and TRBJ2-1, with 7 bases identical to TRBD1. After removal of 3 bases from V and 8 bases from J, the junction contained 1 base not matched to a gene. This CDR3 comprises 12 residues. Germline CDR1 reads ENHRY; CDR2 reads SYGVKD. The CDR3 region has the DNA TGTGCCATCAGTGACCAGGGGGATGAGCAGTTCTTC. Residues: CAISDQGDEQFF.

There are many counts of this clonotype. The chain uses TRBV11-3 and TRBJ2-7; D gene ambiguous. Trimming took off 6 bases at V and 3 bases at J, with 12 bases between the two ends. Germline assignment: CDR1 SGHNT and CDR2 YENEEA. CDR3 size: 13 residues. CDR3 sequence: CASRDPDGYEQYF. The DNA for the CDR3 is TGTGCCAGCAGAGACCCGGACGGCTACGAGCAGTACTTC.

The chain links TRBV9 to TRBJ2-1; TRBD1 agrees at 12 bases. The V segment lost 3 bases and the J segment 7 bases; nucleotides outside the gene matches: 5. Germline assignment: CDR1 SGDLS and CDR2 YYNGEE. This CDR3 has 15 amino acids. CDR3 DNA sequence: TGTGCCAGCAGCGGGGGACAGGGGGCAGAAAATGAGCAGTTCTTC. Its protein is CASSGGQGAENEQFF.

This clonotype was detected many times. V gene TRBV12-3 or TRBV12-4 combines with J gene TRBJ1-1, with D possibly matching TRBD1 (5 bases). This CDR3 is 14 amino acids long. Trimming shortened V by 7 bases and J by 3 bases, and 15 bases separated the two germline ends. The CDR3 DNA reads as TGTGCCAGCACCTTCGGGGGTCGGGACACTGAAGCTTTCTTT. Translating gives CASTFGGRDTEAFF.

This sequence joins TRBV10-3 and TRBJ2-5; D not certain. V was shortened by 3 bases and J by 1 base, with 3 bases between the two germline ends. Germline V gene sequence: CDR1 ENHRY, CDR2 SYGVKD. The CDR3 loop spans 12 amino acids. CDR3 DNA: TGTGCCATCAGTGACGGCCAAGAGACCCAGTACTTC. It codes for CAISDGQETQYF.

Ten or more counts support this clonotype. V usage is TRBV6-1 and J usage is TRBJ1-1, with TRBD1 as a possible D gene (5 bases). Trimming pared 4 bases from V and 1 base from J, leaving 10 bases between. The CDR3 length is 14 residues. Germline V lookup: CDR1 MNHNS, CDR2 SASEGT. This chain's CDR3 is CASSGGTGNTEAFF. The CDR3 nucleotides read TGTGCCAGCAGTGGTGGGACGGGGAACACTGAAGCTTTCTTT.

This clonotype was observed at least ten times. The J gene is TRBJ1-1, the V gene TRBV3-1, with 9 bases identical to TRBD1. The CDR3 extends over 15 amino acids. The V and J ends lost 5 bases and 1 base, in that order; junction bases with no gene match: 5. Germline CDR1 is LGHDT and CDR2 is YNNKEL (reference sequence). The CDR3 reads CASSSSGQGNTEAFF. CDR3 nucleotide sequence: TGTGCCAGCAGCAGTTCGGGACAGGGGAACACTGAAGCTTTCTTT. Full variable domain (missing parts from reference TRBV3-1 and TRBJ1-1): DTAVSQTPKYLVTQMGNDKSIKCEQNLGHDTMYWYKQDSKKFLKIMFSYNNKELIINETVPNRFSPKSPDKAHLNLHINSLELGDSAVYFCASSSSGQGNTEAFFGQGTRLTVV.

On this clonotype: Being one base from a much bigger clone, this may be a read error. DNA of the CDR3: TGCGCCAGCAGCTTGTTGAGGCAGGCAACTAATGAAAGACTGTTTTTT. It codes for CASSLLRQATNERLFF. This chain joins TRBV5-1 and TRBJ1-4; D ambiguous. Germline-derived CDR1 and CDR2 are SGHRS and YFSETQ. The CDR3 loop spans 16 amino acids.

This clonotype has more than one count but fewer than ten. The chain uses TRBV19 and TRBJ1-1; D unclear. The length of the CDR3 is 15 residues. Germline CDR1 LNHDA, CDR2 SQIVND (reference sequence). The V end lost 4 bases, the J end lost 4 bases, and 16 bases lay between the germline ends. The CDR3 spells CASSKSDGGVTEAFF. The CDR3 DNA reads TGTGCCAGTAGTAAGTCGGACGGCGGCGTCACTGAAGCTTTCTTT.

The chain is built from TRBV6-1 and TRBJ1-1, with D hard to call. The CDR3 covers 14 residues. Looked up from germline, CDR1 is MNHNS and CDR2 is SASEGT. V was clipped by 7 bases and J by 6 bases, with 18 bases between them. CDR3 in amino acids: CASTPQDWRPEAFF. As DNA, the CDR3 is TGTGCCAGCACTCCCCAGGACTGGCGGCCTGAAGCTTTCTTT.

This clonotype was observed many times. V gene TRBV14 combines with J gene TRBJ2-1; no firm D call. The CDR3 runs 13 residues. Germline-derived CDR1 and CDR2 are SGHDN and FVKESK. The ends were cut back, 2 bases at V and 3 bases at J, with 5 bases in the middle. The CDR3 is CASSQYSYNEQFF. The CDR3 coding sequence is TGTGCCAGCAGCCAATACAGCTACAATGAGCAGTTCTTC.

This clonotype came up many times. The V gene is TRBV25-1, the J gene TRBJ2-7; perhaps TRBD2 as D (6 bases). The CDR3 sequence is 15 residues long. Germline CDR1 reads MGHDK; CDR2 reads SYGVNS. The V gene lost 3 bases and the J gene lost 2 bases, with 14 bases spanning the gap. The chain's CDR3 is CASSETGAGPYEQYF. DNA for the CDR3: TGTGCCAGCAGTGAGACGGGAGCAGGTCCCTACGAGCAGTACTTC.

This chain joins TRBV7-2 and TRBJ1-2, with D tentatively TRBD1 (6 bases). The CDR3 covers 17 residues. Germline loops: CDR1 SGHTA, CDR2 FQGNSA. The ends were cut back, 3 bases at V and 6 bases at J, with 23 bases in the middle. CDR3 in amino acids: CASSFFEGGQGFDGYTF. CDR3 nucleotides: TGTGCCAGCAGCTTCTTTGAGGGGGGGCAGGGCTTTGATGGCTACACCTTC.

This clonotype was found many times. This sequence joins TRBV7-2 and TRBJ2-7, with D perhaps matching TRBD2 (6 bases). This CDR3 comprises 14 residues. V was cut by 5 bases and J by 5 bases, with 16 bases left in between. Germline CDR1 SGHTA, CDR2 FQGNSA. CDR3 region: CASSAGGGFHEQYF. CDR3 DNA: TGTGCCAGCAGCGCCGGCGGAGGGTTCCACGAGCAGTACTTC.

The chain uses TRBV11-2 and TRBJ1-2, with a weak D call TRBD1 (5 bases). The V and J ends lost 1 base and 6 bases respectively, with 15 bases between them. This CDR3 has 15 residues. The germline V gene has CDR1 SGHAT and CDR2 FQNNGV. The CDR3 DNA follows: TGTGCCAGCAGCTTAGCCCCCGGGGGAGTAGATGGCTACACCTTC. Protein sequence: CASSLAPGGVDGYTF. Full variable domain (remainder filled in from reference TRBV11-2 and TRBJ1-2): EAGVAQSPRYKIIEKRQSVAFWCNPISGHATLYWYQQILGQGPKLLIQFQNNGVVDDSQLPKDRFSAERLKGVDSTLKIQPAKLEDSAVYLCASSLAPGGVDGYTFGSGTRLTVV.

In this sample, this clonotype turned up many times. The V gene is TRBV5-6, the J gene TRBJ1-6; 8 bases align to TRBD1. Per the germline V gene, CDR1 is SGHDT and CDR2 is YYEEEE. Unmatched junction bases numbered 6, after V lost 4 bases and J lost 9 bases. The CDR3 runs to 14 residues. The CDR3 protein is CASSRDRSGSPLHF. The CDR3 DNA is TGTGCCAGCAGCCGGGACAGGAGCGGTTCACCCCTCCACTTT.

The chain links TRBV5-5 to TRBJ1-3; TRBD1 matches at 7 bases. Looked up from germline, CDR1 is SGHKS and CDR2 is YYEKEE (reference sequence). CDR3 length equals 15 residues. Trimming removed 4 bases from V and 8 bases from J; junction bases left unmatched: 12. In DNA form, the CDR3 reads TGTGCCAGCAGCCCCGACAGGGCGAGAGTGCACACCATATATTTT. This codes for CASSPDRARVHTIYF.

This rearrangement joins TRBV20-1 to TRBJ2-7, with a weak D call TRBD2 (6 bases). Germline V gene sequence: CDR1 DFQATT, CDR2 SNEGSKA (reference sequence). V was clipped by 0 bases and J by 2 bases, with 8 bases between them. There are 13 residues in the CDR3. CDR3 residues: CSARETGAYEQYF. The CDR3 bases are TGCAGTGCTAGAGAGACGGGGGCCTACGAGCAGTACTTC.

This clonotype was found many times. V is TRBV28 and J is TRBJ1-4; 7 bases align to TRBD1. V shed 5 bases, J shed 7 bases, and the junction held 10 bases outside the gene matches. This CDR3 contains 15 residues. From germline, CDR1 is MDHEN and CDR2 SYDVKM. The CDR3 DNA reads TGTGCCAGCAGTCTCCCGACAGGGAGAGCTGAAAAACTGTTTTTT. The encoded protein is CASSLPTGRAEKLFF.

This clonotype occurred many times. The chain joins TRBV28 to TRBJ2-3; 10 bases fit TRBD1. This CDR3 has 15 residues. The V segment lost 5 bases and the J segment 2 bases; nucleotides outside the gene matches: 4. CDR1 MDHEN and CDR2 SYDVKM come from the germline V gene. The CDR3 here is CASSTTGGPTDTQYF. In nucleotides, the CDR3 is TGTGCCAGCAGTACGACAGGGGGCCCCACAGATACGCAGTATTTT.

A word on this clonotype: A much larger clone sits a single nucleotide away, making a read error possible. The chain combines TRBV4-1 with TRBJ1-5, with D perhaps matching TRBD1 (6 bases). This CDR3 has 16 amino acids. Germline V gene sequence: CDR1 MGHRA, CDR2 YSYEKL. Deletions cut 3 bases from V and 2 bases from J, with 14 bases between. The CDR3 region has the DNA TGCGCCAGCAGCCATGAGGGGGGATACGGCAATCAGCCCCAGCATTTT. Its protein product is CASSHEGGYGNQPQHF.